This TCR beta chain was sequenced in a study of CD8+CD57+ T cells in acquired aplastic anemia. The wider study: 3.2 ug was the average amount of DNA from sorted CD4+ and CD8+ cells. Whole-study findings and limits: Overlapping CD8+ CDR3 repertoires of patients and controls contained about 27 shared sequences. No significant patient-versus-control difference appeared in CD8+ Simpson's diversity.

This clonotype came up a few times. What it binds is unknown. The template for TCR beta VDJ and CDR3 sequence profiling was genomic DNA. A single record per CDR3 protein comes from TCRdb applying MiXCR to the reads. The table includes 150,000 to 200,000 distinct CDR3 sequences, 55% to 70% detected once. CDR1 SGDLS and CDR2 YYNGEE come from the germline V gene. V trimming: 3 bases; J trimming: 9 bases; junction bases outside the gene matches: 20. There are 20 residues in the CDR3. V usage is TRBV9 and J usage is TRBJ2-1; 14 nucleotides match TRBD2. This clonotype was sampled from a human donor with severe aplastic anemia or a healthy control (not recorded which). The sample taken for sequencing was sorted CD4+, CD8+, or CD8+CD57+ T cells (not recorded which) from PBMCs. As DNA, the CDR3 is TGTGCCAGCAGCGCGCGACTAGCGGGGGGGGCTTCCCCCTTCAATAGTGAGCAGTTCTTC. Its translation: CASSARLAGGASPFNSEQFF.